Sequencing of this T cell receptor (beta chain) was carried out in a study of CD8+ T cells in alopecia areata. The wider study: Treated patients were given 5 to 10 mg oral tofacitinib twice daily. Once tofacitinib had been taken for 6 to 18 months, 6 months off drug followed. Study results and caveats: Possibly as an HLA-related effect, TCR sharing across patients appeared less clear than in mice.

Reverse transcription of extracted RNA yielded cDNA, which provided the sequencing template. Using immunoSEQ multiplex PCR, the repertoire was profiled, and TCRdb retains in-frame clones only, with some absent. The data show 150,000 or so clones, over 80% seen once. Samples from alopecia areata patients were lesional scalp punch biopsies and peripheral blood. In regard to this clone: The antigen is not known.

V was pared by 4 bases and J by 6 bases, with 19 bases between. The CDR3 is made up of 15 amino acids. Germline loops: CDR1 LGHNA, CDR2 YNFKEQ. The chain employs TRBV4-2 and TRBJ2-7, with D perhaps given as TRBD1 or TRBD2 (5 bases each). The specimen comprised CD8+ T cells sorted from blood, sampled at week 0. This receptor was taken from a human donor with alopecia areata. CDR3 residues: CASSPYSGRFGEQYF. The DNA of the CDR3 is TGTGCCAGCAGCCCGTACTCGGGGCGCTTCGGCGAGCAGTACTTC.